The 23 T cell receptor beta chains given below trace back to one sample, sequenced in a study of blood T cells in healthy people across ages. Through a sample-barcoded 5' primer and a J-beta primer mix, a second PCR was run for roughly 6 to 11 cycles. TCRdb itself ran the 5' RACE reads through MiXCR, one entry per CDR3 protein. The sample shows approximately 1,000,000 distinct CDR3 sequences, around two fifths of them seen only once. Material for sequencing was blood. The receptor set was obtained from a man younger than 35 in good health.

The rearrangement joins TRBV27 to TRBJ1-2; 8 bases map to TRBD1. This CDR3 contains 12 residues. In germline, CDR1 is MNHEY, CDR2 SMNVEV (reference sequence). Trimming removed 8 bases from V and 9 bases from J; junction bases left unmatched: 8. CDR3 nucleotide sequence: TGTGCCAGCCTTCGGACAGGGAATCGCTACACCTTC. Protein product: CASLRTGNRYTF.

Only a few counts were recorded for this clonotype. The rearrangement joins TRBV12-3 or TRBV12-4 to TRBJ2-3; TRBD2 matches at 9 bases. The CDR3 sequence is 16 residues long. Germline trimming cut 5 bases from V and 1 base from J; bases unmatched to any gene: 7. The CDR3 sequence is CASSNHLAGRTDTQYF. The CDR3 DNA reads TGTGCCAGCAGTAACCACCTAGCGGGGCGCACAGATACGCAGTATTTT.

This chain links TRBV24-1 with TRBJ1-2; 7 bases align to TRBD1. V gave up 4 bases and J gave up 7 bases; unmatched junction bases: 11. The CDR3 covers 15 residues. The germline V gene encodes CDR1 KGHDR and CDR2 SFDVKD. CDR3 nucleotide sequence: TGTGCCACCAGTGACACTGACAGGGTAGCATTTGGCTACACCTTC. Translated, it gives CATSDTDRVAFGYTF.

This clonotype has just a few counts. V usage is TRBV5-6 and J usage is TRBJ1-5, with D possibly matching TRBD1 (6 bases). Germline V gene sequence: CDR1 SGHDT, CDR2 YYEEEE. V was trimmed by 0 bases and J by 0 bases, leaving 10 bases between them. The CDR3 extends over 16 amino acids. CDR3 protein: CASSLDRDSSNQPQHF. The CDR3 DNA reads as TGTGCCAGCAGCTTGGACAGGGATTCTAGCAATCAGCCCCAGCATTTT.

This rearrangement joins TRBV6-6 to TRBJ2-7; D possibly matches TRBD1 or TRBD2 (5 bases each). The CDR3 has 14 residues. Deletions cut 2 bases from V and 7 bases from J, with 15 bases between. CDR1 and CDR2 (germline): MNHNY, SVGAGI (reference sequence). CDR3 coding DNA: TGTGCCAGCAGTTACCGTGAGAGGGGCGATGAGCAGTACTTC. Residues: CASSYRERGDEQYF.

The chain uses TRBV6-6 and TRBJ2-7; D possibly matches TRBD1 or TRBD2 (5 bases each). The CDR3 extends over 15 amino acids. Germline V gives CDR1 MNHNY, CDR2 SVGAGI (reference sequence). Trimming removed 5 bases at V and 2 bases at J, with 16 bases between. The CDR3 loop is CASSPVEGLPYEQYF. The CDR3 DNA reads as TGTGCCAGCAGTCCCGTTGAGGGGCTGCCCTACGAGCAGTACTTC.

CDR3 DNA sequence: TGCGCCAGCAGCCGACTAGGGGCCGTCCTCTCCTACAATGAGCAGTTCTTC. Translated: CASSRLGAVLSYNEQFF. The J gene is TRBJ2-1, the V gene TRBV4-1; possibly TRBD2 for D (6 bases). The germline CDR1 and CDR2 sequences are MGHRA and YSYEKL. This CDR3 region has 17 residues. The V end lost 4 bases, the J end lost 0 bases, and 16 bases lay between the germline ends.

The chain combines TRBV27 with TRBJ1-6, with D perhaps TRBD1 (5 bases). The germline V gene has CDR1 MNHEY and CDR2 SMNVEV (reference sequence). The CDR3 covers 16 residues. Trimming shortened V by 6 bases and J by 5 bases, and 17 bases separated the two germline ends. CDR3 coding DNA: TGTGCCAGCAGCACCCCAGGGAGAGGCAATAATTCACCCCTCCACTTT. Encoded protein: CASSTPGRGNNSPLHF.

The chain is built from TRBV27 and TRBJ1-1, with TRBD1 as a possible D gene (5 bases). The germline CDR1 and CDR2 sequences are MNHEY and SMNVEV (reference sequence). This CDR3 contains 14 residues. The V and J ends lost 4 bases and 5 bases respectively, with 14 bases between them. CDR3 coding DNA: TGTGCCAGCAGTTGGCGGGGCGTGGGTACTGAAGCTTTCTTT. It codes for CASSWRGVGTEAFF.

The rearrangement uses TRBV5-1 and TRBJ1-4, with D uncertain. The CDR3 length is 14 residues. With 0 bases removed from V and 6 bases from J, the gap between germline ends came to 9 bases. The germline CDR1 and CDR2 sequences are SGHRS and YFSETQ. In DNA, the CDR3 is TGCGCCAGCAGCTTGGAGGTTGGGGATGAAAAACTGTTTTTT. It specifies CASSLEVGDEKLFF.

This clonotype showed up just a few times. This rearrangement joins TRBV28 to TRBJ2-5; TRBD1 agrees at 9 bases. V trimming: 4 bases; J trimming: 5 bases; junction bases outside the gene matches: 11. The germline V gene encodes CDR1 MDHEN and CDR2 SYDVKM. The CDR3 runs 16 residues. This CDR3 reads CASSSKLGTGLETQYF. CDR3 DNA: TGTGCCAGCAGTTCCAAGTTAGGGACAGGGTTGGAGACCCAGTACTTC.

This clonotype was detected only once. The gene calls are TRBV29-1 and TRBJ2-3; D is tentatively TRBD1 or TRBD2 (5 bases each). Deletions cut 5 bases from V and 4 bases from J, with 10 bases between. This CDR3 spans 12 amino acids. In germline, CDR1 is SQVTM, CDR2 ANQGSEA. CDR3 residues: CSVRVGADTQYF. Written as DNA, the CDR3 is TGCAGCGTTAGAGTGGGGGCAGATACGCAGTATTTT.

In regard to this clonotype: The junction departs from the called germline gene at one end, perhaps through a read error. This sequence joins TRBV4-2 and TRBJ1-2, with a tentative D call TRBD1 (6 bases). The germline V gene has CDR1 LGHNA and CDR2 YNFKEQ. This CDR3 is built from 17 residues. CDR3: CASSHRSGEQSNCGYTF. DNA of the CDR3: TGTGCCAGCAGCCATCGTTCAGGGGAACAGTCTAACTGTGGCTACACCTTC.

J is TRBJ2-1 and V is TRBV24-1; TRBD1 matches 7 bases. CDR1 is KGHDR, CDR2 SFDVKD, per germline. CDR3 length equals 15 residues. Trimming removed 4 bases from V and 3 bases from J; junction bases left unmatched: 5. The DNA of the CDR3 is TGTGCCACCAGTGAAACCGGGACAGACTACAATGAGCAGTTCTTC. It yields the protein CATSETGTDYNEQFF.

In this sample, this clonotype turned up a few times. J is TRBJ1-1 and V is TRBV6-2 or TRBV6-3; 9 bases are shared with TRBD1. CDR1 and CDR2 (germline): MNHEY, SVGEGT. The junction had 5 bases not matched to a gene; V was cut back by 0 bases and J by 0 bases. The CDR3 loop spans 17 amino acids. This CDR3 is CASSYSTGGYMNTEAFF. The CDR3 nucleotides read TGTGCCAGCAGTTACTCGACAGGGGGGTACATGAACACTGAAGCTTTCTTT.

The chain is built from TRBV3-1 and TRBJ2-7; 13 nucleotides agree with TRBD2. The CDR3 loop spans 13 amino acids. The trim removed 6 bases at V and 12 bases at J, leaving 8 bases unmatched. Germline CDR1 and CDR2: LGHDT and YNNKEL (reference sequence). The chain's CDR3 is CASRHRTSGSLYF. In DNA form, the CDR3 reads TGTGCCAGCAGGCACAGGACTAGCGGGAGTCTGTACTTC.

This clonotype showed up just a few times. CDR3 amino acids: CASPGRDGEQYF. As DNA, the CDR3 is TGTGCCAGCCCAGGTCGAGACGGCGAGCAGTACTTC. V is TRBV6-6 and J is TRBJ2-7, with D unclear. V was clipped by 8 bases and J by 6 bases, with 14 bases between them. This CDR3 spans 12 amino acids. Germline values: CDR1 MNHNY, CDR2 SVGAGI (reference sequence).

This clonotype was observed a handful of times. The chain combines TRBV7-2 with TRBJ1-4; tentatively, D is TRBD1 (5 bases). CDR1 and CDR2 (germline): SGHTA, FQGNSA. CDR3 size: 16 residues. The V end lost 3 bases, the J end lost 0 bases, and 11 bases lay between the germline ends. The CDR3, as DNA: TGTGCCAGCAGCTTTAGGACACTGGCAACTAATGAAAAACTGTTTTTT. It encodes CASSFRTLATNEKLFF.

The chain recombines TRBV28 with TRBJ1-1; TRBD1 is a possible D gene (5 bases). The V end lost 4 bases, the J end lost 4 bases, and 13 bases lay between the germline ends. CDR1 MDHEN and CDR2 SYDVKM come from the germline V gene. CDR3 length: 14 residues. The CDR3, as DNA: TGTGCCAGCAGTTACAAGCCTGGGACCACTGAAGCTTTCTTT. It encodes CASSYKPGTTEAFF.

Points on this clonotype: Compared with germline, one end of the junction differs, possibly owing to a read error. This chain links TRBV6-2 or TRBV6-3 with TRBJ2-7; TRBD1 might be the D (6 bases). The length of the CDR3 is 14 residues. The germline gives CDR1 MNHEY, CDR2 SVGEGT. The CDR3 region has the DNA TGTGCCAGCAGCCCTAGGGACACCTTCTACGAGCAGTGCTTC. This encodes CASSPRDTFYEQCF.

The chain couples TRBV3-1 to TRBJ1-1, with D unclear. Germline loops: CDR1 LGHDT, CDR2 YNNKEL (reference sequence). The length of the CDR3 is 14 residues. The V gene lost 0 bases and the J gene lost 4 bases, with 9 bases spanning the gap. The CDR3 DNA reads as TGTGCCAGCAGCCAAGATCTGAGGGCCACTGAAGCTTTCTTT. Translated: CASSQDLRATEAFF.

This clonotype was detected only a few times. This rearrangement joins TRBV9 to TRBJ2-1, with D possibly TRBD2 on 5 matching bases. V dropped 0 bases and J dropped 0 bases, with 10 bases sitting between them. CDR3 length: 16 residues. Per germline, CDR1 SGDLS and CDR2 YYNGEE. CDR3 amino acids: CASSVDKRNSYNEQFF. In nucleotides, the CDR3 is TGTGCCAGCAGCGTAGACAAGCGGAACTCCTACAATGAGCAGTTCTTC.

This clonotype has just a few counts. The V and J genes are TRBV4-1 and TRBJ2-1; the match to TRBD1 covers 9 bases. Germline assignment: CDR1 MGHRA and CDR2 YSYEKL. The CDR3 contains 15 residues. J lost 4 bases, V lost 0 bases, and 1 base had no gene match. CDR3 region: CASSQDGTGYNEQFF. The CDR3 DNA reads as TGCGCCAGCAGCCAAGATGGGACAGGGTACAATGAGCAGTTCTTC.